The next 29 T cell receptor beta chains were all read from a single sample in a study of response to subunit inactivated influenza vaccine. TCRdb recomputed calls from the RT-PCR reads with MiXCR, one row per CDR3 protein. This sample has more than 700,000 distinct CDR3 sequences; 21% occur once, and the top ten carry roughly 10%. The sequences come from PBMCs from blood, collected roughly 5 days after vaccination. The origin of the receptors is a man in his fifties or sixties who received an inactivated influenza vaccine.

The V gene is TRBV7-2, the J gene TRBJ1-5; TRBD1 might be the D (6 bases). The V gene lost 5 bases and the J gene lost 0 bases, with 14 bases spanning the gap. The CDR3 extends over 16 amino acids. In germline, CDR1 is SGHTA, CDR2 FQGNSA. This CDR3 reads CASSTGTIVSNQPQHF. The CDR3 region has the DNA TGTGCCAGCAGCACCGGGACAATAGTTAGCAATCAGCCCCAGCATTTT.

The genes are TRBV4-3 and TRBJ2-7, with TRBD2 as a possible D gene (6 bases). The CDR3 totals 14 residues. Trimming took off 1 base at V and 2 bases at J, with 9 bases between the two ends. Germline CDR1 reads LGHNA; CDR2 reads YSLEER. This chain's CDR3 is CASSQARDAYEQYF. CDR3 bases: TGCGCCAGCAGCCAAGCGCGGGATGCCTACGAGCAGTACTTC.

V and J are TRBV7-6 and TRBJ2-7; 10 positions agree with TRBD2. The CDR3 extends over 17 amino acids. The junction had 6 bases not matched to a gene; V was cut back by 1 base and J by 0 bases. Per the germline V gene, CDR1 is SGHVS and CDR2 is FNYEAQ. CDR3 DNA: TGTGCCAGCAGCTTAGGAGCGGGGGGGCAAGGCTCCTACGAGCAGTACTTC. Its protein is CASSLGAGGQGSYEQYF.

J is TRBJ2-7 and V is TRBV7-8; possible D gene TRBD1, 6 bases. The CDR3 covers 14 residues. V lost 4 bases to trimming and J lost 9 bases, with 19 bases between them. Germline V gene sequence: CDR1 SGHVS, CDR2 FQNEAQ. This CDR3 is CASSSGQSLRWQYF. The CDR3 region has the DNA TGTGCCAGCAGCTCCGGACAGAGCCTACGATGGCAGTACTTC.

This clonotype was counted at least ten times. V gene TRBV14 combines with J gene TRBJ1-6, with D uncertain. Between the trimmed V and J ends, which lost 3 bases and 8 bases, there was a span of 5 bases. The CDR3 is made up of 12 amino acids. Germline assignment: CDR1 SGHDN and CDR2 FVKESK. The chain's CDR3 is CASSHLDSPLHF. CDR3 sequence (DNA): TGTGCCAGCAGCCACTTGGATTCACCCCTCCACTTT.

The chain has TRBV27 and TRBJ2-1; 9 positions agree with TRBD2. The junction had 12 bases not matched to a gene; V was cut back by 1 base and J by 8 bases. The CDR3 runs 17 residues. Germline assignment: CDR1 MNHEY and CDR2 SMNVEV (reference sequence). The CDR3 protein is CASSLFVSGGGDDEQFF. The DNA of the CDR3 is TGTGCCAGCAGTTTATTTGTATCGGGCGGGGGGGACGATGAGCAGTTCTTC.

Only a few counts were recorded for this clonotype. The chain employs TRBV20-1 and TRBJ2-7; possibly TRBD2 for D (7 bases). The CDR3 sequence is 13 residues long. Trimming took 5 bases from V and 2 from J, leaving 13 bases between them. Germline CDR1 DFQATT, CDR2 SNEGSKA (reference sequence). CDR3 DNA: TGCAGTGCTGAGAGGGGGGGCGCCTACGAGCAGTACTTC. Its protein is CSAERGGAYEQYF.

Only a few counts were recorded for this clonotype. The genes are TRBV5-1 and TRBJ2-1; 8 nucleotides align to TRBD1. The germline CDR1 and CDR2 sequences are SGHRS and YFSETQ. This CDR3 contains 15 residues. V shed 5 bases and J 0 bases; nucleotides not matched to a gene: 4. The CDR3 coding sequence is TGCGCCAGCAGAACAGGGGGGAGCTCCTACAATGAGCAGTTCTTC. As protein: CASRTGGSSYNEQFF. The entire variable domain, with the rest obtained from reference TRBV5-1 and TRBJ2-1, is as follows: KAGVTQTPRYLIKTRGQQVTLSCSPISGHRSVSWYQQTPGQGLQFLFEYFSETQRNKGNFPGRFSGRQFSNSRSEMNVSTLELGDSALYLCASRTGGSSYNEQFFGPGTRLTVL.

This clonotype was detected a few times. The chain recombines TRBV29-1 with TRBJ1-4; 7 bases are a match to TRBD1. Trimming at V came to 6 bases and at J to 7 bases, leaving 8 bases not matched to a gene. The germline V gene encodes CDR1 SQVTM and CDR2 ANQGSEA. The CDR3 totals 13 residues. The CDR3 is CSVNRGSGEKLFF. CDR3 DNA sequence: TGCAGCGTAAACAGGGGCAGTGGTGAAAAACTGTTTTTT.

This clonotype was recorded a few times. The CDR3 DNA reads as TGTGCCAGCAGCTTGTGGCGCGCCTACGAGCAGTACTTC. Protein sequence: CASSLWRAYEQYF. V is TRBV7-2 and J is TRBJ2-7; unclear D gene. Germline V gives CDR1 SGHTA, CDR2 FQGNSA. The CDR3 consists of 13 residues. V lost 3 bases, J lost 2 bases, and 8 bases lay in between.

The V call is TRBV5-6, the J call TRBJ2-7, with D tentatively TRBD2 (6 bases). Germline V gene sequence: CDR1 SGHDT, CDR2 YYEEEE. The length of the CDR3 is 12 residues. V lost 6 bases, J lost 3 bases, and 10 bases lay in between. CDR3 in amino acids: CASMRDHYEQYF. The CDR3 DNA follows: TGTGCCAGCATGCGGGACCACTACGAGCAGTACTTC.

The chain joins TRBV6-2 or TRBV6-3 to TRBJ2-6; 8 nucleotides match TRBD1. This CDR3 comprises 17 residues. Germline V gives CDR1 MNHEY, CDR2 SVGEGT. The V segment lost 6 bases and the J segment 2 bases; nucleotides outside the gene matches: 9. CDR3 protein: CASSIGQGYTGANVLTF. CDR3 in DNA: TGTGCCAGCAGCATCGGACAGGGATATACTGGGGCCAACGTCCTGACTTTC.

This clonotype was detected many times. This chain connects TRBV5-1 to TRBJ2-3, with 8 bases lining up with TRBD1. The CDR3 length is 16 residues. CDR1 and CDR2 from the germline V gene are SGHRS and YFSETQ. Trimming removed 4 bases from V and 1 base from J; junction bases left unmatched: 8. CDR3 region: CASSRTLTGGTDTQYF. For the CDR3, the DNA is TGCGCCAGCAGCCGAACCCTGACAGGGGGCACAGATACGCAGTATTTT.

This clonotype was detected a few times. The rearrangement links TRBV29-1 to TRBJ2-1; 12 bases match TRBD2. The CDR3 is 15 amino acids. CDR1 SQVTM and CDR2 ANQGSEA come from the germline V gene. V lost 6 bases and J lost 8; bases outside the gene matches: 11. CDR3 nucleotides: TGCAGCGTATCACCTAGCGGGAGGGCCGATTATGAGCAGTTCTTC. It yields the protein CSVSPSGRADYEQFF.

This clonotype has more than one count but fewer than ten. The chain employs TRBV20-1 and TRBJ2-7; D is possibly TRBD1 (6 bases). This CDR3 contains 13 residues. The germline V gene has CDR1 DFQATT and CDR2 SNEGSKA (reference sequence). Trimming stripped 2 bases from V and 0 bases from J, with 8 bases between. The CDR3 sequence is CSARTGPSYEQYF. The DNA for the CDR3 is TGCAGTGCTAGAACAGGGCCCTCCTACGAGCAGTACTTC.

This clonotype was detected ten times or more. The V gene is TRBV24-1, the J gene TRBJ2-1; 10 positions match TRBD2. The length of the CDR3 is 16 residues. Germline assignment: CDR1 KGHDR and CDR2 SFDVKD. J lost 0 bases, V lost 6 bases, and 4 bases had no gene match. CDR3 sequence: CATSLAGGPSYNEQFF. The CDR3 DNA reads TGTGCCACCAGTTTAGCGGGAGGCCCCTCCTACAATGAGCAGTTCTTC.

This clonotype was seen a handful of times. V gene TRBV27 combines with J gene TRBJ2-7, with D possibly TRBD2 on 6 matching bases. CDR3 length equals 16 residues. Germline assignment: CDR1 MNHEY and CDR2 SMNVEV (reference sequence). The germline V and J ends were trimmed by 3 bases and 3 bases, with 18 bases remaining between them. CDR3 amino acids: CASSFSQASVIYEQYF. The CDR3 DNA sequence: TGTGCCAGCAGTTTTTCCCAGGCTAGCGTCATCTACGAGCAGTACTTC.

This clonotype showed up just a few times. The genes are TRBV20-1 and TRBJ2-3; 11 bases are a match to TRBD2. CDR3 length: 14 residues. Trimming took 5 bases from V and 5 from J; bases not matched to a gene: 6. Germline V lookup: CDR1 DFQATT, CDR2 SNEGSKA (reference sequence). The CDR3 region has the DNA TGCAGTGCTGAGACTAGCGGGGTGGGAGATACGCAGTATTTT. This gives the protein CSAETSGVGDTQYF.

This chain joins TRBV29-1 and TRBJ1-1; D is perhaps TRBD1 (6 bases). The V end lost 7 bases, the J end lost 1 base, and 16 bases lay between the germline ends. Germline V gives CDR1 SQVTM, CDR2 ANQGSEA. The CDR3 is made up of 14 amino acids. This CDR3 is CSATQGSPNTEAFF. In DNA form, the CDR3 reads TGCAGCGCTACACAGGGATCCCCGAACACTGAAGCTTTCTTT.

This clonotype was found a few times. The chain uses TRBV4-2 and TRBJ2-1, with D tentatively TRBD2 (6 bases). Trimming pared 0 bases from V and 1 base from J, leaving 7 bases between. CDR1 is LGHNA, CDR2 YNFKEQ, per germline. This CDR3 has 15 residues. The CDR3 reads CASSQEDYSYNEQFF. The CDR3 DNA is TGTGCCAGCAGCCAAGAGGACTATTCCTACAATGAGCAGTTCTTC.

This clonotype has only a few counts. The chain has TRBV5-1 and TRBJ2-7; 8 nucleotides match TRBD2. The germline CDR1 and CDR2 sequences are SGHRS and YFSETQ. Trimming cost V 2 bases and J 5 bases; bases outside gene matches: 9. CDR3 length: 15 residues. For the CDR3, the DNA is TGCGCCAGCAGCTTCGCAGGACTAGCCACCGACGAGCAGTACTTC. Amino acids: CASSFAGLATDEQYF.

This clonotype has more than one count but fewer than ten. The rearrangement links TRBV21-1 to TRBJ1-4. TRBV21-1 is noted as a pseudogene. CDR3 size: 12 residues. The CDR3: CASSKDREKLFF. CDR3 bases: TGTGCCAGCAGCAAAGATCGAGAAAAACTGTTTTTT.

This chain links TRBV27 with TRBJ2-5; either TRBD1 or TRBD2 may fit D (5 bases each). The CDR3 consists of 16 residues. V was clipped by 0 bases and J by 1 base, with 12 bases between them. Looked up from germline, CDR1 is MNHEY and CDR2 is SMNVEV (reference sequence). The CDR3 bases are TGTGCCAGCAGTTTATCGTACCGGGGCCTCCAAGAGACCCAGTACTTC. Its translation: CASSLSYRGLQETQYF.

This clonotype was counted between two and nine times. This sequence joins TRBV6-5 and TRBJ2-1; 7 nucleotides agree with TRBD1. V gave up 4 bases and J gave up 5 bases; unmatched junction bases: 5. The length of the CDR3 is 14 residues. CDR1 and CDR2 from the germline V gene are MNHEY and SVGAGI. The CDR3 reads CASSFFQGDNEQFF. CDR3 bases: TGTGCCAGCAGTTTCTTCCAGGGGGACAATGAGCAGTTCTTC.

The chain links TRBV11-2 to TRBJ2-7; D is perhaps TRBD1 (5 bases). Germline values: CDR1 SGHAT, CDR2 FQNNGV. The CDR3 runs 15 residues. V lost 4 bases and J lost 0, with 13 bases in between. CDR3 DNA sequence: TGTGCCAGCAGCTCAAATCGACAGCCCTCCTACGAGCAGTACTTC. Translating it yields CASSSNRQPSYEQYF.

This clonotype was seen repeatedly, ten times or more. The V call is TRBV7-2, the J call TRBJ2-5, with 10 bases aligning to TRBD2. J lost 5 bases, V lost 5 bases, and 8 bases had no gene match. Germline CDR1 SGHTA, CDR2 FQGNSA. CDR3 length equals 15 residues. The CDR3 sequence: CASSPSSGRSETQYF. CDR3 nucleotide sequence: TGTGCCAGCAGCCCCTCTAGCGGGAGATCCGAGACCCAGTACTTC.

This clonotype was recorded a few times. The rearrangement uses TRBV6-5 and TRBJ1-6, with D possibly matching TRBD1 (5 bases). Deletions cut 2 bases from V and 10 bases from J, with 15 bases between. Germline assignment: CDR1 MNHEY and CDR2 SVGAGI. The CDR3 is 15 residues long. CDR3 in amino acids: CASSYRMGQSSPLHF. CDR3 in DNA: TGTGCCAGCAGTTACCGAATGGGGCAGTCATCACCCCTCCACTTT.

Only a few counts were recorded for this clonotype. The V call is TRBV12-5, the J call TRBJ2-1, with D possibly TRBD1 on 6 matching bases. Germline assignment: CDR1 LGHNT and CDR2 FRNRAP. The CDR3 is made up of 16 amino acids. Trimming pared 6 bases from V and 0 bases from J, leaving 15 bases between. The CDR3 DNA reads TGTGCTAGTGGGGACCGGACAGCGAGCTCCTACAATGAGCAGTTCTTC. Protein sequence: CASGDRTASSYNEQFF.

This clonotype has only a few counts. The rearrangement uses TRBV7-9 and TRBJ2-5, with 7 bases matching TRBD1. V lost 6 bases and J lost 3; bases outside the gene matches: 7. In germline, CDR1 is SEHNR, CDR2 FQNEAQ (reference sequence). The CDR3 has 14 amino acids. The CDR3 DNA is TGTGCCAGCAGTACAGGGGACCCAAAAGAGACCCAGTACTTC. Amino acids: CASSTGDPKETQYF. The whole variable domain, filled in from reference TRBV7-9 and TRBJ2-5, reads DTGVSQNPRHKITKRGQNVTFRCDPISEHNRLYWYRQTLGQGPEFLTYFQNEAQLEKSRLLSDRFSAERPKGSFSTLEIQRTEQGDSAMYLCASSTGDPKETQYFGPGTRLLVL.